What follows are 32 T cell receptor beta chains derived from one specimen sequenced in a study of T-cell memory formation after mild COVID-19. TCRdb reanalysed the 5' RACE reads using MiXCR and keeps one entry per CDR3 protein. Seen here are about 290,000 distinct CDR3 sequences, less than 20% observed once, and the top ten hold roughly 20%. Sequences were obtained from PBMCs or a T cell subset sorted from them (not recorded which). These receptors originate from a man aged 18 to 29 who had mild COVID-19 (a few samples of this study predate the infection). Cell type and time point are not known.

The chain couples TRBV20-1 to TRBJ1-1; no firm D call. Trimming removed 3 bases from V and 0 bases from J, with 8 bases in between. Per the germline V gene, CDR1 is DFQATT and CDR2 is SNEGSKA (reference sequence). CDR3 length: 13 amino acids. Here the CDR3 reads CSASGQMNTEAFF. DNA for the CDR3: TGCAGTGCTAGTGGGCAGATGAACACTGAAGCTTTCTTT.

This clonotype was seen a handful of times. The chain has TRBV12-3 or TRBV12-4 and TRBJ1-6; tentative D call: TRBD1 (6 bases). V was trimmed by 5 bases and J by 10 bases, leaving 15 bases between them. The CDR3 totals 14 residues. In nucleotides, the CDR3 is TGTGCCAGCAGTCCAACAGGGATGAAATCACCCCTCCACTTT. It translates to CASSPTGMKSPLHF.

This clonotype has a count of ten or more. The V and J genes are TRBV7-3 and TRBJ2-3, with D possibly being TRBD1 (5 bases). V was pared by 5 bases and J by 4 bases, with 13 bases between. CDR1 and CDR2 (germline): SGHTA, FQGTGA. There are 14 residues in the CDR3. The CDR3 DNA reads as TGTGCCAGCAGCCGGGCAGGGCTCCCAGATACGCAGTATTTT. Translating it yields CASSRAGLPDTQYF.

The chain's CDR3 is CASSYYRASGNTIYF. The CDR3 nucleotides read TGTGCCAGCAGTTACTACAGAGCTTCGGGAAACACCATATATTTT. V and J are TRBV6-2 or TRBV6-3 and TRBJ1-3, with no clear D. CDR3 length: 15 residues. CDR1 MNHEY and CDR2 SVGEGT come from the germline V gene. Trimming removed 1 base at V and 4 bases at J, with 11 bases between.

V usage is TRBV7-2 and J usage is TRBJ2-3; D possibly uses TRBD1 or TRBD2 (6 bases each). There are 13 residues in the CDR3. CDR1 and CDR2 (germline): SGHTA, FQGNSA. V dropped 8 bases and J dropped 4 bases, with 13 bases sitting between them. Written as DNA, the CDR3 is TGTGCCAGCTGGAGGGACACCGCAGATACGCAGTATTTT. It translates to CASWRDTADTQYF.

The DNA for the CDR3 is TGTGCCAGCAGTTTCCGACTAGCGGGGGGTGAAGAGACCCAGTACTTC. Encoded protein: CASSFRLAGGEETQYF. The J gene is TRBJ2-5, the V gene TRBV28; TRBD2 matches 13 bases. The CDR3 has 16 amino acids. Germline CDR1 and CDR2: MDHEN and SYDVKM. J gave up 3 bases and V 3 bases, and 4 bases lay outside the gene matches.

This clonotype was observed a few times. CDR3 sequence: CASSPNSGTGGSGANVLTF. DNA of the CDR3: TGTGCCAGCAGCCCGAACTCCGGGACAGGGGGCTCTGGGGCCAACGTCCTGACTTTC. The V and J genes are TRBV11-2 and TRBJ2-6; 11 bases are shared with TRBD1. Germline-derived CDR1 and CDR2 are SGHAT and FQNNGV. The junction had 9 bases not matched to a gene; V was cut back by 5 bases and J by 0 bases. The length of the CDR3 is 19 residues.

The rearrangement links TRBV24-1 to TRBJ2-1; TRBD2 aligns across 7 bases. V was clipped by 4 bases and J by 6 bases; unmatched bases: 8. CDR3 size: 15 residues. The germline V gene has CDR1 KGHDR and CDR2 SFDVKD. The CDR3 DNA reads TGTGCCACCAGTGACCCTAGCGGCCCTGGCAATGAGCAGTTCTTC. It codes for CATSDPSGPGNEQFF.

The CDR3 DNA follows: TGCGCCAGCAGCCTTGAAACTAATGAAAAACTGTTTTTT. Translating it yields CASSLETNEKLFF. This chain joins TRBV5-1 and TRBJ1-4; D unresolved. CDR3 length: 13 amino acids. Looked up from germline, CDR1 is SGHRS and CDR2 is YFSETQ. Between the trimmed V and J ends, which lost 4 bases and 1 base, there was a span of 5 bases.

This clonotype was seen only a few times. The chain couples TRBV2 to TRBJ2-7; a possible D gene is TRBD2 (5 bases). The V gene's germline CDR1 is SNHLY and CDR2 FYNNEI. The CDR3 consists of 11 residues. Trimming took off 1 base at V and 12 bases at J, with 10 bases between the two ends. CDR3 protein: CASSEDSVRYF. In DNA, the CDR3 is TGTGCCAGCAGTGAAGATAGCGTGCGGTACTTC. Complete variable domain (other parts from reference TRBV2 and TRBJ2-7): EPEVTQTPSHQVTQMGQEVILRCVPISNHLYFYWYRQILGQKVEFLVSFYNNEISEKSEIFDDQFSVERPDGSNFTLKIRSTKLEDSAMYFCASSEDSVRYFGPGTRLTVT.

The V gene is TRBV7-3, the J gene TRBJ2-2, with 8 bases lining up with TRBD2. The CDR3 covers 16 residues. After removal of 0 bases from V and 4 bases from J, the junction contained 4 bases not matched to a gene. CDR1 and CDR2 from the germline V gene are SGHTA and FQGTGA. In nucleotides, the CDR3 is TGTGCCAGCAGCTTAACGTTCAGCGGGGGCACCGGGGAGCTGTTTTTT. Amino acids: CASSLTFSGGTGELFF.

This chain connects TRBV11-2 to TRBJ2-1; 15 nucleotides align to TRBD2. Trimming cost V 4 bases and J 6 bases; bases outside gene matches: 13. CDR1 and CDR2 (germline): SGHAT, FQNNGV. The CDR3 runs to 19 residues. CDR3 sequence (DNA): TGTGCCAGCAGCTCCCGTGGGACTAGCGGGGGGTATAAGGTCAATGAGCAGTTCTTC. It is translated as CASSSRGTSGGYKVNEQFF.

There are a few counts of this clonotype. This rearrangement joins TRBV7-6 to TRBJ1-1; D uncertain. Trimming took 5 bases from V and 1 from J, leaving 14 bases between them. Germline V gene sequence: CDR1 SGHVS, CDR2 FNYEAQ. The CDR3 runs 15 residues. The chain's CDR3 is CASSQMRGKNTEAFF. CDR3 nucleotide sequence: TGTGCCAGCAGCCAAATGAGAGGGAAGAACACTGAAGCTTTCTTT.

Only a few counts were recorded for this clonotype. The chain couples TRBV10-3 to TRBJ1-6; D is perhaps TRBD1 (6 bases). CDR1 ENHRY and CDR2 SYGVKD come from the germline V gene. Trimming left V 5 bases short and J 1 base short, with 12 bases between. The CDR3 contains 16 residues. The CDR3 DNA reads as TGTGCCATCAGTTTATCAGGGGCGTCCTATAATTCACCCCTCCACTTT. The encoded protein is CAISLSGASYNSPLHF.

This clonotype was detected many times. The V gene is TRBV9, the J gene TRBJ2-2; 7 bases agree with TRBD2. V lost 0 bases to trimming and J lost 11 bases; unmatched junction nucleotides: 1. The germline V gene encodes CDR1 SGDLS and CDR2 YYNGEE. The CDR3 consists of 12 residues. The CDR3 is CASSVAGGELFF. The CDR3 nucleotides are TGTGCCAGCAGCGTAGCGGGGGGAGAGCTGTTTTTT. The full variable domain, completed using reference TRBV9 and TRBJ2-2, is DSGVTQTPKHLITATGQRVTLRCSPRSGDLSVYWYQQSLDQGLQFLIQYYNGEERAKGNILERFSAQQFPDLHSELNLSSLELGDSALYFCASSVAGGELFFGEGSRLTVL.

This clonotype has only a few counts. V usage is TRBV29-1 and J usage is TRBJ2-7; TRBD1 agrees at 9 bases. The J segment lost 5 bases and the V segment lost 4 bases, leaving 3 bases of the junction unmatched. Per the germline V gene, CDR1 is SQVTM and CDR2 is ANQGSEA. This CDR3 is built from 12 residues. The CDR3 is CSVGTGENEQYV. In nucleotides, the CDR3 is TGCAGCGTTGGGACAGGGGAGAACGAGCAGTACGTC.

This rearrangement joins TRBV5-1 to TRBJ1-2; no clear D. The CDR3 is 14 residues long. Germline values: CDR1 SGHRS, CDR2 YFSETQ. V was shortened by 5 bases and J by 0 bases, with 11 bases between the two germline ends. The CDR3, as DNA: TGCGCCAGCAGAACAGACACCTCTAACTATGGCTACACCTTC. Protein product: CASRTDTSNYGYTF.

In this sample, this clonotype turned up a few times. J is TRBJ2-1 and V is TRBV20-1; 7 bases map to TRBD1. CDR3 size: 11 residues. J was trimmed by 10 bases and V by 3 bases; bases with no gene match: 3. The germline CDR1 and CDR2 sequences are DFQATT and SNEGSKA (reference sequence). The CDR3 coding sequence is TGCAGTGCTAGTTGGGGACAGGAGCAGTTCTTC. Protein: CSASWGQEQFF.

The chain employs TRBV11-2 and TRBJ2-5; 7 bases map to TRBD1. The V gene end was trimmed by 2 bases and the J gene end by 5 bases; junction bases not matched to a gene: 8. This CDR3 comprises 15 residues. Germline-derived CDR1 and CDR2 are SGHAT and FQNNGV. The CDR3 region is CASSLPGQSHETQYF. In DNA form, the CDR3 reads TGTGCCAGCAGCTTACCGGGACAGTCTCACGAGACCCAGTACTTC.

The CDR3 DNA follows: TGCGCCAGCAGCCGTGGGGGGATTCGGAATTCACCCCTCCACTTT. It encodes CASSRGGIRNSPLHF. This chain uses TRBV5-1 with TRBJ1-6, with a possible D match to TRBD1 (5 bases). The CDR3 spans 15 residues. The V gene's germline CDR1 is SGHRS and CDR2 YFSETQ. Trimming cost V 4 bases and J 7 bases, with 15 bases left between them.

V gene TRBV7-2 combines with J gene TRBJ1-2; D is ambiguous. V was pared by 1 base and J by 2 bases, with 11 bases between. CDR1 SGHTA and CDR2 FQGNSA come from the germline V gene. This CDR3 comprises 15 residues. CDR3 DNA sequence: TGTGCCAGCAGCTTAGTATCAGCCGTGAACTATGGCTACACCTTC. Its translation: CASSLVSAVNYGYTF.

This clonotype was counted a few times. The chain carries TRBV20-1 and TRBJ1-5; the D gene is possibly TRBD1 (5 bases). The germline V and J ends were trimmed by 4 bases and 7 bases, with 17 bases remaining between them. The germline gives CDR1 DFQATT, CDR2 SNEGSKA (reference sequence). The CDR3 runs to 14 residues. Written as DNA, the CDR3 is TGCAGTGCTATTGAAGTTGGGAGGGACCAGCCCCAGCATTTT. This gives the protein CSAIEVGRDQPQHF.

This clonotype was observed a few times. V usage is TRBV20-1 and J usage is TRBJ2-5; TRBD2 agrees at 11 bases. Trimming removed 6 bases from V and 1 base from J; junction bases left unmatched: 13. Germline assignment: CDR1 DFQATT and CDR2 SNEGSKA (reference sequence). The CDR3 loop spans 17 amino acids. The CDR3: CSASGGGTSGSQETQYF. CDR3 sequence (DNA): TGCAGTGCCTCAGGGGGAGGGACTAGCGGTTCCCAAGAGACCCAGTACTTC.

This clonotype turned up a few times. CDR3 residues: CASSLTGTSNQPQHF. The DNA for the CDR3 is TGTGCCAGCAGCTTAACCGGGACTAGCAATCAGCCCCAGCATTTT. The chain has TRBV7-2 and TRBJ1-5; D perhaps matches TRBD1 (5 bases). The CDR3 runs 15 residues. V dropped 2 bases and J dropped 0 bases, with 8 bases sitting between them. Germline values: CDR1 SGHTA, CDR2 FQGNSA.

This clonotype was detected ten times or more. The V and J genes are TRBV9 and TRBJ1-2; D is unresolved. V was shortened by 3 bases and J by 1 base, with 4 bases between the two germline ends. The CDR3 loop spans 12 amino acids. Per germline, CDR1 SGDLS and CDR2 YYNGEE. CDR3 loop: CASSADNYGYTF. CDR3 coding DNA: TGTGCCAGCAGCGCCGATAACTATGGCTACACCTTC. The variable domain in full, with the rest retrieved from reference TRBV9 and TRBJ1-2, is DSGVTQTPKHLITATGQRVTLRCSPRSGDLSVYWYQQSLDQGLQFLIQYYNGEERAKGNILERFSAQQFPDLHSELNLSSLELGDSALYFCASSADNYGYTFGSGTRLTVV.

The chain employs TRBV30 and TRBJ2-1, with D perhaps TRBD2 (5 bases). The CDR3 has 12 residues. The germline V gene encodes CDR1 GTSNPN and CDR2 SVGIG (reference sequence). Trimming removed 2 bases from V and 5 bases from J, with 7 bases in between. The CDR3 loop reads CAWSRGNNEQFF. The CDR3, as DNA: TGTGCCTGGAGTCGAGGGAACAATGAGCAGTTCTTC.

The rearrangement joins TRBV7-2 to TRBJ2-7; D is undetermined. Germline loops: CDR1 SGHTA, CDR2 FQGNSA. Trimming left V 5 bases short and J 6 bases short, with 11 bases between. The CDR3 loop spans 12 amino acids. For the CDR3, the DNA is TGTGCCAGCAGCCCTCGTGGTAGCGAGCAGTACTTC. This sequence encodes CASSPRGSEQYF.

V usage is TRBV6-2 or TRBV6-3 and J usage is TRBJ2-5; D unresolved. V was clipped by 1 base and J by 5 bases, with 2 bases between them. The CDR3 is 11 residues long. CDR1 and CDR2 (germline): MNHEY, SVGEGT. CDR3 sequence reads: CASSYWETQYF. The CDR3, as DNA: TGTGCCAGCAGTTACTGGGAGACCCAGTACTTC.

This clonotype was detected a few times. The gene calls are TRBV7-2 and TRBJ2-3, with D perhaps given as TRBD1 or TRBD2 (5 bases each). CDR1 and CDR2 (germline): SGHTA, FQGNSA. Trimming stripped 1 base from V and 4 bases from J, with 12 bases between. The CDR3 runs 15 residues. The CDR3 nucleotides are TGTGCCAGCAGCTTAGATGGGACCCCCGCAGATACGCAGTATTTT. Translated: CASSLDGTPADTQYF.

The V and J genes are TRBV6-2 or TRBV6-3 and TRBJ1-1; no clear D. The V end was cut by 2 bases, the J end by 4 bases, with 8 bases between. This CDR3 region has 13 residues. Germline V gene sequence: CDR1 MNHEY, CDR2 SVGEGT. CDR3 sequence: CASSYGVPTEAFF. For the CDR3, the DNA is TGTGCCAGCAGTTACGGAGTACCCACTGAAGCTTTCTTT.

This clonotype showed up many times. The chain links TRBV20-1 to TRBJ1-3; the match to TRBD1 covers 7 bases. CDR1 and CDR2 from the germline V gene are DFQATT and SNEGSKA (reference sequence). The CDR3 has 14 amino acids. The V segment lost 0 bases and the J segment 8 bases; nucleotides outside the gene matches: 7. As DNA, the CDR3 is TGCAGTGCTAGAGATCAAGAAGGGGGCCACACCATATATTTT. Protein product: CSARDQEGGHTIYF.

The sample holds a few counts of this clonotype. V and J are TRBV5-5 and TRBJ2-4; no reliable D call. This CDR3 comprises 14 residues. Germline V CDR1 and CDR2: SGHKS, YYEKEE (reference sequence). The V and J ends lost 0 bases and 3 bases respectively, with 7 bases between them. The CDR3 is CASSLGIIKNIQYF. CDR3 sequence (DNA): TGTGCCAGCAGCTTGGGGATTATCAAAAACATTCAGTACTTC.